A single sample gave rise to the 23 T cell receptor beta chains below, sequenced in a study of monozygotic twins with inflammatory bowel disease (dated by TCRdb to about 2019). The library was generated by 5' RACE. Sequencing used an Illumina HiSeq 2500. With the reads reprocessed by TCRdb, a single entry stands for each CDR3 protein sequence and no DNA is reported. The table for this sample lists 350,000 to 400,000 distinct CDR3 sequences. The biggest ten clones account for approximately 2.8% of the sample. Sequenced material: blood. The receptors here all came from a human donor with ulcerative colitis or Crohn's disease, or a healthy co-twin of an affected twin (not recorded which).

This sequence joins TRBV5-1 and TRBJ2-2. This CDR3 is 13 amino acids long. CDR1 and CDR2 from the germline V gene are SGHRS and YFSETQ. CDR3: CASSLSVTGELFF.

This clonotype is classed as medium-sized by frequency. The chain couples TRBV20-1 to TRBJ2-7. This CDR3 contains 11 residues. The V gene's germline CDR1 is DFQATT and CDR2 SNEGSKA (reference sequence). The CDR3: CSARDNYEQYF.

The chain links TRBV20-1 to TRBJ2-6; the D gene TCRdb calls, TRBD1, cannot be checked with no DNA. Germline lookup yields CDR1 DFQATT and CDR2 SNEGSKA (reference sequence). The CDR3 is 17 residues long. The CDR3 protein is CSARSDRASSGANVLTF.

This chain links TRBV7-2 with TRBJ1-2; TCRdb returns TRBD1, unconfirmable since there is no DNA. This CDR3 has 16 amino acids. Germline CDR1 SGHTA, CDR2 FQGNSA. This CDR3 reads CASSGTGGAFLRGYTF. The full variable domain, its missing parts supplied by reference TRBV7-2 and TRBJ1-2, is GAGVSQSPSNKVTEKGKDVELRCDPISGHTALYWYRQSLGQGLEFLIYFQGNSAPDKSGLPSDRFSAERTGGSVSTLTIQRTQQEDSAVYLCASSGTGGAFLRGYTFGSGTRLTVV.

The J gene is TRBJ2-3, the V gene TRBV7-2; there is no DNA to check the TCRdb D call of TRBD2. This CDR3 region has 17 residues. Germline assignment: CDR1 SGHTA and CDR2 FQGNSA. CDR3 sequence: CASRRLGLAGSTDTQYF.

The chain links TRBV12-3 or TRBV12-4 to TRBJ1-5; TCRdb's assignment of TRBD1 cannot be checked, as there is no DNA. The CDR3 has 14 amino acids. CDR3 region: CASSFVTGDQPQHF.

The CDR3 here is CASSPEGTGGSYNEQFF. This rearrangement joins TRBV7-2 to TRBJ2-1; checking the TCRdb D call of TRBD1 is not possible without DNA. From germline, CDR1 is SGHTA and CDR2 FQGNSA. CDR3 length equals 17 residues.

The chain recombines TRBV4-3 with TRBJ1-2; the D call from TCRdb, TRBD1, cannot be confirmed without DNA. The CDR3 consists of 14 residues. CDR1 and CDR2 from the germline V gene are LGHNA and YSLEER. The CDR3 sequence: CASSQDPRDYGYTF.

The chain combines TRBV2 with TRBJ2-5; without DNA, the TCRdb call of TRBD1 cannot be checked. CDR3 length: 16 amino acids. CDR1 is SNHLY and CDR2 is FYNNEI in the germline V gene. CDR3 protein: CASSGTAGARWETQYF.

The chain has TRBV4-1 and TRBJ2-7; TCRdb's assignment of TRBD1 cannot be checked, as there is no DNA. Germline values: CDR1 MGHRA, CDR2 YSYEKL. This CDR3 is built from 16 residues. CDR3 protein: CASSPIPGQGAYEQYF.

This sequence joins TRBV12-3 or TRBV12-4 and TRBJ1-1. This CDR3 region has 13 residues. The CDR3 loop is CASSKKGTAEAFF.

The chain is built from TRBV28 and TRBJ1-1; TCRdb's D gene call, TRBD1, goes unchecked for lack of DNA. This CDR3 comprises 15 residues. Germline CDR1 MDHEN, CDR2 SYDVKM. The CDR3 here is CASSSLGTGYTEAFF.

The genes are TRBV10-3 and TRBJ2-5; the D call of TRBD1 rests on TCRdb alone, since no DNA is present to check it. CDR1 is ENHRY and CDR2 is SYGVKD in the germline V gene. The CDR3 consists of 16 residues. CDR3 sequence: CAISDIETGGSETQYF.

V usage is TRBV6-1 and J usage is TRBJ2-3; checking the TCRdb D call of TRBD1 is not possible without DNA. Germline-derived CDR1 and CDR2 are MNHNS and SASEGT. The CDR3 sequence is 17 residues long. This chain's CDR3 is CASRKSRDRISTDTQYF.

CDR3 sequence reads: CASSLAPSLSGGARETQYF. V is TRBV7-2 and J is TRBJ2-5; TCRdb's D gene call, TRBD2, goes unchecked for lack of DNA. Germline lookup yields CDR1 SGHTA and CDR2 FQGNSA. CDR3 length: 19 amino acids.

The rearrangement joins TRBV2 to TRBJ2-7. The V gene's germline CDR1 is SNHLY and CDR2 FYNNEI. This CDR3 has 11 residues. The CDR3 reads CASGDNYEQYF.

The CDR3 sequence: CSARDTHRSSGNTIYF. The J gene is TRBJ1-3, the V gene TRBV20-1. Germline CDR1 and CDR2: DFQATT and SNEGSKA (reference sequence). The CDR3 spans 16 residues.

This chain joins TRBV19 and TRBJ2-7; TCRdb returns TRBD1, unconfirmable since there is no DNA. The V gene's germline CDR1 is LNHDA and CDR2 SQIVND (reference sequence). The length of the CDR3 is 14 residues. CDR3 sequence reads: CASSSRETSYEQYF.

The chain recombines TRBV5-6 with TRBJ1-6. Looked up from germline, CDR1 is SGHDT and CDR2 is YYEEEE. The CDR3 is made up of 15 amino acids. CDR3 protein: CASRLLSSYNSPLHF.

The rearrangement joins TRBV5-1 to TRBJ1-4. Germline V gives CDR1 SGHRS, CDR2 YFSETQ. This CDR3 has 17 amino acids. The CDR3 protein is CASSLNWDLILVEKLFF.

The chain combines TRBV5-6 with TRBJ2-7; absent DNA, TCRdb's TRBD1 call cannot be checked. This CDR3 spans 15 amino acids. Germline V gene sequence: CDR1 SGHDT, CDR2 YYEEEE. The CDR3 protein is CASSLVGDLPYEQYF.

The chain has TRBV3-1 and TRBJ2-5; absent DNA, TCRdb's TRBD2 call cannot be checked. Looked up from germline, CDR1 is LGHDT and CDR2 is YNNKEL (reference sequence). The CDR3 spans 15 residues. The CDR3 spells CASSHPFSSGETQYF.

CDR3 sequence reads: CASSLGGVRGGPIF. The chain couples TRBV7-2 to TRBJ2-1; TCRdb names TRBD2, which stays unverified in the absence of DNA. CDR3 length: 14 amino acids. Germline V gives CDR1 SGHTA, CDR2 FQGNSA.